The clone carrying this T cell receptor (beta chain) was found many times. Its target is unknown. This may come from a read error, since a much larger clone is one base off. A J-beta primer mix and a sample-barcoded 5' primer were used in a second PCR of about 7 to 12 cycles. TCRdb re-called the 5' RACE reads through MiXCR, storing one row per CDR3 protein. This table has roughly 900,000 distinct CDR3 sequences, less than 35% appearing once. Researchers isolated at least 7 million PBMCs per sample. These data belong to a study of blood T cells in healthy people across ages. Study findings and constraints: TCR beta diversity, measured per million T cells, fell in a roughly linear way with age. Reliance upon unsorted PBMCs precluded definitive naive versus antigen-experienced comparison. TCR beta diversity was tightly associated with the proportion of naive T cells.

The germline CDR1 and CDR2 sequences are MNHNY and SVGAGI (reference sequence). V dropped 6 bases and J dropped 11 bases, with 22 bases sitting between them. The CDR3 is 14 residues long. The chain employs TRBV6-6 and TRBJ2-5; a possible D gene is TRBD2 (5 bases). What was sequenced was blood. The sequence came from a woman aged 80 or older in good health. CDR3 nucleotides: TGTGCCAGCAGGGATCCCGGGATGTACAATGAGCAGTACTTC. It codes for CASRDPGMYNEQYF.